The sequence of this TCR beta chain was determined in a study of PD-1 blockade in classical Hodgkin lymphoma. Each patient's relapse followed autologous stem cell transplantation, and brentuximab vedotin exposure varied. Broader study findings: CD4+ TCR diversity, unlike CD8+, climbed significantly by C4D1. Compared with healthy donors, newly diagnosed patients reportedly showed lower baseline TCR diversity. Causes of the repertoire differences remain undefined, possibly disease activity or prior therapy.

Repertoires were generated with immunoSEQ multiplex PCR, while TCRdb's copy carries only in-frame clones and drops some. The sample yields about 40,000 clones, approximately 70% seen once. On this clone itself: The antigen is undetermined.

This material consisted of peripheral blood mononuclear cells (PBMCs), taken at baseline. This receptor was obtained from a human donor with classical Hodgkin lymphoma.

The CDR3 nucleotides are TGTGCCAGCACAGAGTACCTGGGCACTGAAGCTTTCTTT. Its translation: CASTEYLGTEAFF. The chain joins TRBV6-5 to TRBJ1-1; D not resolved. Germline V gene data show CDR1 as MNHEY and CDR2 as SVGAGI. Trimming removed 7 bases from V and 4 bases from J, with 13 bases in between. The CDR3 runs 13 residues.